The present T cell receptor beta chain was sequenced within a study of blood T cell repertoires in COVID-19. About the study: Some COVID-19 samples were acute and others convalescent; all came from the United States, Italy and Spain. In each case, the material was cDNA or gDNA derived from T cells, B-cell-depleted T cells, or PBMCs.

Authors' methods: It was from reference gene primer amplification that nucleated cell counts were estimated. The protocol was immunoSEQ multiplex PCR, while the TCRdb copy is restricted to in-frame clones and leaves out a portion. V and J calls plus clone size are reproduced from that table; the DNA served to infer D and trimming. The sample holds some 35,000 clones; around 80% are singletons and the top ten take over 15%. This clone was detected a few times. The sequence was collected from a man aged 70 or older with acute or convalescent COVID-19. The sequenced sample was peripheral blood.

The CDR3 spells CAWSVRRTAGAYTF. DNA of the CDR3: TGTGCCTGGAGTGTACGTCGTACTGCAGGGGCATACACCTTC. This chain connects TRBV30 to TRBJ1-2; a weak D match, TRBD1 (6 bases). Trimming removed 0 bases at V and 11 bases at J, with 19 bases between. The CDR3 contains 14 residues. Germline loops: CDR1 GTSNPN, CDR2 SVGIG (reference sequence).